A single sample is the source of the 31 T cell receptor beta chains below, sequenced in a study of blood T cell repertoires in COVID-19 (dated by TCRdb to 2020 to 2021). Library method: the immunoSEQ multiplex PCR assay. TCRdb took this table from immuneACCESS and kept in-frame rearrangements with V and J called. Such tables lack part of the clones; where checked against another copy, unresolved V genes explain under half of the gap, and the rest is unexplained. The sample records about 220,000 clones, over 75% of which are singletons. In total, the top ten clones hold more than 2% of the sample. Sequencing input: peripheral blood. These receptors all come from a woman aged 70-85 years with COVID-19, enrolled during active disease.

The chain has TRBV24-1 and TRBJ2-7; possibly TRBD1 for D (5 bases). Germline loops: CDR1 KGHDR, CDR2 SFDVKD. The CDR3 has 16 residues. V lost 3 bases and J lost 0, with 14 bases in between. CDR3 sequence reads: CATSDGGRVDSYEQYF. The CDR3 nucleotides read TGTGCCACCAGTGATGGTGGCAGGGTGGACTCCTACGAGCAGTACTTC.

The sample holds a few counts of this clone. The rearrangement uses TRBV7-6 and TRBJ2-1; 11 nucleotides match TRBD2. Germline V CDR1 and CDR2: SGHVS, FNYEAQ. J was trimmed by 0 bases and V by 5 bases; bases with no gene match: 15. This CDR3 has 20 residues. The CDR3, as DNA: TGTGCCAGCAGCAAACGGGGAGGACTAGCGGGCGCTCCCTCCTACAATGAGCAGTTCTTC. The encoded protein is CASSKRGGLAGAPSYNEQFF.

CDR3 bases: TGTGCCAGTAGTATCGAAGGGACAGTGGGGTCTGGAAACACCATATATTTT. It specifies CASSIEGTVGSGNTIYF. The chain links TRBV19 to TRBJ1-3; 7 bases fit TRBD1. V shed 3 bases, J shed 1 base, and the junction held 9 bases outside the gene matches. Germline loops: CDR1 LNHDA, CDR2 SQIVND (reference sequence). This CDR3 has 17 residues.

J is TRBJ2-7 and V is TRBV7-2; the match to TRBD2 covers 16 bases. The J segment lost 6 bases and the V segment lost 6 bases, leaving 11 bases of the junction unmatched. Germline loops: CDR1 SGHTA, CDR2 FQGNSA. The CDR3 covers 17 residues. The chain's CDR3 is CASSPGLAGGLGGEQYF. CDR3 nucleotides: TGTGCCAGCAGTCCGGGACTAGCGGGAGGGCTCGGGGGCGAGCAGTACTTC.

V usage is TRBV7-2 and J usage is TRBJ1-2; the match to TRBD1 covers 12 bases. CDR1 and CDR2 from the germline V gene are SGHTA and FQGNSA. This CDR3 is 15 amino acids long. After removal of 1 base from V and 13 bases from J, the junction contained 10 bases not matched to a gene. The CDR3, as DNA: TGTGCCAGCAGCTTAGTTCCGGGACAGGGGGCTTTCGGCACCTTC. Its translation: CASSLVPGQGAFGTF.

The chain couples TRBV5-4 to TRBJ2-7; 9 positions match TRBD2. Germline trimming cut 1 base from V and 3 bases from J; bases unmatched to any gene: 2. The CDR3 loop spans 14 amino acids. CDR1 SGHNT and CDR2 YYREEE come from the germline V gene (reference sequence). The CDR3 DNA is TGTGCCAGCAGCTTGCGCGGGGGGGACTACGAGCAGTACTTC. This encodes CASSLRGGDYEQYF. The variable domain in full, completed from reference TRBV5-4 and TRBJ2-7, reads ETGVTQSPTHLIKTRGQQVTLRCSSQSGHNTVSWYQQALGQGPQFIFQYYREEENGRGNFPPRFSGLQFPNYSSELNVNALELDDSALYLCASSLRGGDYEQYFGPGTRLTVT.

CDR3 nucleotide sequence: TGCGCCAGCAGCTTCGGGGACAGGACCGATTCACCCCTCCACTTT. Translation gives CASSFGDRTDSPLHF. The chain uses TRBV5-1 and TRBJ1-6; 8 nucleotides match TRBD1. Germline CDR1 SGHRS, CDR2 YFSETQ. The ends lost 2 bases at V and 8 bases at J; junction bases unmatched: 6. CDR3 size: 15 residues. Based on the CDR3 plus reference TRBV5-1 and TRBJ1-6, the full variable domain is KAGVTQTPRYLIKTRGQQVTLSCSPISGHRSVSWYQQTPGQGLQFLFEYFSETQRNKGNFPGRFSGRQFSNSRSEMNVSTLELGDSALYLCASSFGDRTDSPLHFGNGTRLTVT.

The rearrangement links TRBV20-1 to TRBJ1-2; D call uncertain. V gave up 4 bases and J gave up 8 bases, with 11 bases separating them. In germline, CDR1 is DFQATT, CDR2 SNEGSKA (reference sequence). The CDR3 runs to 11 residues. Written as DNA, the CDR3 is TGCAGTGCTAACAGACACCCCGGCTACACCTTC. This codes for CSANRHPGYTF.

The gene calls are TRBV7-9 and TRBJ2-3, with a tentative D call TRBD1 (6 bases). Between the trimmed V and J ends, which lost 10 bases and 0 bases, there was a span of 11 bases. Germline V gene sequence: CDR1 SEHNR, CDR2 FQNEAQ (reference sequence). The CDR3 has 13 residues. This CDR3 is CATPDRSTDTQYF. CDR3 nucleotide sequence: TGTGCCACTCCTGACAGGAGCACAGATACGCAGTATTTT.

J is TRBJ2-1 and V is TRBV3-1 (or the pseudogene TRBV3-2); no reliable D call. The CDR3 covers 15 residues. The germline CDR1 and CDR2 sequences are LGHDT and YNNKEL (reference sequence). The V and J ends lost 0 bases and 3 bases respectively, with 9 bases between them. Here the CDR3 DNA reads TGTGCCAGCAGCCAAGACAACAGCATCTACAATGAGCAGTTCTTC. Translation gives CASSQDNSIYNEQFF.

The V and J genes are TRBV4-3 and TRBJ1-1; D ambiguous. Looked up from germline, CDR1 is LGHNA and CDR2 is YSLEER. The V gene lost 1 base and the J gene lost 0 bases, with 9 bases spanning the gap. The length of the CDR3 is 15 residues. CDR3 in amino acids: CASSQGLEMNTEAFF. In nucleotides, the CDR3 is TGCGCCAGCAGCCAAGGTTTAGAAATGAACACTGAAGCTTTCTTT.

J is TRBJ1-3 and V is TRBV11-2; 8 nucleotides line up with TRBD1. The germline V gene encodes CDR1 SGHAT and CDR2 FQNNGV. The ends lost 1 base at V and 0 bases at J; junction bases unmatched: 8. The CDR3 is 18 residues long. CDR3 nucleotide sequence: TGTGCCAGCAGCTTAGTACGGACAGGGTCCTTCTCTGGAAACACCATATATTTT. Translated: CASSLVRTGSFSGNTIYF.

The J gene is TRBJ1-4, the V gene TRBV12-3 or TRBV12-4; TRBD1 aligns across 8 bases. The CDR3 is 11 residues long. Trimming cost V 6 bases and J 13 bases; bases outside gene matches: 4. The CDR3 reads CASSGTGRLFF. CDR3 DNA: TGTGCCAGCAGCGGGACAGGAAGACTGTTTTTT.

This chain connects TRBV2 to TRBJ2-1, with no clear D. Germline V gene lookup returns CDR1 SNHLY and CDR2 FYNNEI. V was clipped by 7 bases and J by 7 bases, with 14 bases between them. This CDR3 spans 13 amino acids. The chain's CDR3 is CASTGSGLNEQFF. The CDR3 nucleotides read TGTGCCAGCACGGGTTCCGGGTTGAATGAGCAGTTCTTC.

This chain connects TRBV4-2 to TRBJ2-7; 12 nucleotides match TRBD2. This CDR3 region has 16 residues. With V trimmed by 3 bases and J by 5 bases, 8 bases remained unmatched. Germline V CDR1 and CDR2: LGHNA, YNFKEQ. The CDR3 protein is CASSQRLAGEIDEQYF. The CDR3 bases are TGTGCCAGCAGCCAGAGACTAGCGGGAGAAATCGACGAGCAGTACTTC.

The J gene is TRBJ1-1, the V gene TRBV9; D is ambiguous. The CDR3 contains 15 residues. V was pared by 0 bases and J by 4 bases, with 13 bases between. CDR1 and CDR2 (germline): SGDLS, YYNGEE. CDR3 protein: CASSVGSLGGTEAFF. CDR3 DNA: TGTGCCAGCAGCGTAGGGAGTCTTGGAGGCACTGAAGCTTTCTTT.

This clone was seen only once. The J gene is TRBJ2-2, the V gene TRBV7-2; TRBD2 agrees at 9 bases. Trimming took 2 bases from V and 0 from J; bases not matched to a gene: 7. Germline V gives CDR1 SGHTA, CDR2 FQGNSA. CDR3 length: 18 amino acids. The chain's CDR3 is CASSLRLAGTTNTGELFF. DNA for the CDR3: TGTGCCAGCAGCTTACGGCTAGCGGGGACCACGAACACCGGGGAGCTGTTTTTT.

A remark on this clone: Other DNA sequences in the sample encode the same CDR3. The V call is TRBV27, the J call TRBJ1-5; the D gene is possibly TRBD1 (5 bases). Germline V gene lookup returns CDR1 MNHEY and CDR2 SMNVEV (reference sequence). CDR3 length equals 16 residues. V was shortened by 2 bases and J by 1 base, with 12 bases between the two germline ends. In DNA, the CDR3 is TGTGCCAGCAGTTTAACGGGGGAGGGAAGCAATCAGCCCCAGCATTTT. Protein sequence: CASSLTGEGSNQPQHF.

The CDR3 loop is CASRELEGAPTTSPLHF. The CDR3 coding sequence is TGTGCCAGCAGGGAACTTGAGGGGGCCCCAACCACTTCACCCCTCCACTTT. The genes are TRBV6-1 and TRBJ1-6; 7 bases are shared with TRBD1. V shed 6 bases, J shed 9 bases, and the junction held 17 bases outside the gene matches. The CDR3 loop spans 17 amino acids. The V gene's germline CDR1 is MNHNS and CDR2 SASEGT.

The chain carries TRBV7-3 and TRBJ2-3; 11 bases line up with TRBD2. Germline V gene data show CDR1 as SGHTA and CDR2 as FQGTGA. This CDR3 is 15 amino acids long. Trimming took 2 bases from V and 4 from J; bases not matched to a gene: 2. The CDR3 loop reads CASSLLAGGSDTQYF. Written as DNA, the CDR3 is TGTGCCAGCAGCTTACTAGCGGGGGGCTCAGATACGCAGTATTTT.

Notes on this clone: Other DNA variants within this sample encode the same CDR3. The chain uses TRBV19 and TRBJ1-6, with 8 bases lining up with TRBD1. Trimming at V came to 4 bases and at J to 3 bases, leaving 2 bases not matched to a gene. CDR1 and CDR2 from the germline V gene are LNHDA and SQIVND (reference sequence). The CDR3 consists of 15 residues. The CDR3 bases are TGTGCCAGTAGTACAGGACAGGGCTATAATTCACCCCTCCACTTT. This sequence encodes CASSTGQGYNSPLHF. Full variable domain (rest looked up from reference TRBV19 and TRBJ1-6): DGGITQSPKYLFRKEGQNVTLSCEQNLNHDAMYWYRQDPGQGLRLIYYSQIVNDFQKGDIAEGYSVSREKKESFPLTVTSAQKNPTAFYLCASSTGQGYNSPLHFGNGTRLTVT.

The chain couples TRBV12-3 or TRBV12-4 to TRBJ2-5; D possibly corresponds to TRBD1 (5 bases). The CDR3 spans 13 residues. The V end lost 3 bases, the J end lost 9 bases, and 14 bases lay between the germline ends. CDR3: CASSFVGLGAQYF. The CDR3 DNA follows: TGTGCCAGCAGTTTTGTAGGGTTAGGGGCCCAGTACTTC.

V and J are TRBV6-2 or TRBV6-3 and TRBJ2-1, with 11 nucleotides matching TRBD2. CDR1 and CDR2 (germline): MNHEY, SVGEGT. J lost 9 bases, V lost 5 bases, and 9 bases had no gene match. CDR3 size: 15 residues. The CDR3 DNA reads TGTGCCAGCAGTCTCTCTAGCGGGAGGTGGGGTGAGCAGTTCTTC. Its protein product is CASSLSSGRWGEQFF.

This clone was picked up one time. Written as DNA, the CDR3 is TGTGCCAGCAGCGAACAGGGCGCAGGGGACACCGGGGAGCTGTTTTTT. Translating gives CASSEQGAGDTGELFF. The chain links TRBV9 to TRBJ2-2, with D tentatively TRBD1 (6 bases). Trimming took off 3 bases at V and 3 bases at J, with 15 bases between the two ends. CDR1 is SGDLS and CDR2 is YYNGEE in the germline V gene. CDR3 length: 16 amino acids. The entire variable domain, with the rest obtained from reference TRBV9 and TRBJ2-2, is as follows: DSGVTQTPKHLITATGQRVTLRCSPRSGDLSVYWYQQSLDQGLQFLIQYYNGEERAKGNILERFSAQQFPDLHSELNLSSLELGDSALYFCASSEQGAGDTGELFFGEGSRLTVL.

The chain employs TRBV18 and TRBJ2-7; TRBD2 matches at 9 bases. The CDR3 extends over 14 amino acids. The V segment lost 4 bases and the J segment 3 bases; nucleotides outside the gene matches: 4. Looked up from germline, CDR1 is KGHSH and CDR2 is LQKENI. CDR3 protein: CASSLRGGIYEQYF. The CDR3 DNA is TGTGCCAGCTCACTGCGGGGGGGAATCTACGAGCAGTACTTC.

This chain uses TRBV5-5 with TRBJ2-7, with D possibly TRBD1 on 6 matching bases. V lost 0 bases, J lost 3 bases, and 13 bases lay in between. The CDR3 totals 15 residues. Germline lookup yields CDR1 SGHKS and CDR2 YYEKEE (reference sequence). DNA for the CDR3: TGTGCCAGCAGCTTGGGAACAGGGCCCTTCTACGAGCAGTACTTC. Translated: CASSLGTGPFYEQYF.

The chain links TRBV19 to TRBJ1-1, with TRBD1 identical over 7 bases. The CDR3 loop spans 15 amino acids. From germline, CDR1 is LNHDA and CDR2 SQIVND (reference sequence). The junction had 4 bases not matched to a gene; V was cut back by 3 bases and J by 0 bases. The CDR3: CASSIFTGVNTEAFF. The CDR3 bases are TGTGCCAGTAGTATCTTCACAGGGGTGAACACTGAAGCTTTCTTT.

The chain uses TRBV10-3 and TRBJ1-3, with 8 nucleotides matching TRBD1. The CDR3 consists of 16 residues. With V trimmed by 7 bases and J by 0 bases, 8 bases remained unmatched. In germline, CDR1 is ENHRY, CDR2 SYGVKD. The CDR3 DNA follows: TGTGCCATCAAGGCCGGGACAGGCTACTCTGGAAACACCATATATTTT. The encoded protein is CAIKAGTGYSGNTIYF.

This chain connects TRBV19 to TRBJ2-5; D may be TRBD1 (6 bases). The CDR3 has 13 amino acids. In germline, CDR1 is LNHDA, CDR2 SQIVND (reference sequence). V dropped 7 bases and J dropped 4 bases, with 13 bases sitting between them. The chain's CDR3 is CASKRQGLETQYF. The CDR3 coding sequence is TGTGCCAGTAAGCGTCAGGGGTTAGAGACCCAGTACTTC. Complete variable domain (other parts from reference TRBV19 and TRBJ2-5): DGGITQSPKYLFRKEGQNVTLSCEQNLNHDAMYWYRQDPGQGLRLIYYSQIVNDFQKGDIAEGYSVSREKKESFPLTVTSAQKNPTAFYLCASKRQGLETQYFGPGTRLLVL.

The gene calls are TRBV5-6 and TRBJ1-2; 8 bases fit TRBD1. The CDR3 contains 13 residues. The V gene end was trimmed by 5 bases and the J gene end by 4 bases; junction bases not matched to a gene: 4. Germline V gives CDR1 SGHDT, CDR2 YYEEEE. This CDR3 is CASRLDRAYGYTF. Written as DNA, the CDR3 is TGTGCCAGCAGACTGGACAGGGCCTATGGCTACACCTTC. The full variable domain, rest sourced from reference TRBV5-6 and TRBJ1-2, is DAGVTQSPTHLIKTRGQQVTLRCSPKSGHDTVSWYQQALGQGPQFIFQYYEEEERQRGNFPDRFSGHQFPNYSSELNVNALLLGDSALYLCASRLDRAYGYTFGSGTRLTVV.

The chain recombines TRBV6-5 with TRBJ1-2; D unclear. CDR1 is MNHEY and CDR2 is SVGAGI in the germline V gene. With 6 bases removed from V and 8 bases from J, the gap between germline ends came to 16 bases. CDR3 length equals 13 residues. DNA for the CDR3: TGTGCCAGCAGAAATTCGGGGTTACACGGCTACACCTTC. Protein sequence: CASRNSGLHGYTF.